This T cell receptor (beta chain) was observed in a study of T-cell reconstitution after alpha-beta-depleted transplantation in children. Study findings and constraints: T-cell numbers and diversity, one year after transplant, stemmed largely from T cells that were newly produced.

This clonotype was picked up a small number of times. Its antigen is unknown. V was clipped by 1 base and J by 6 bases; unmatched bases: 11. The CDR3 is 18 amino acids. CDR1 and CDR2 (germline): LGHNA, YNFKEQ. Unique molecular identifiers were used in preparing the TCRbeta library. Via MiXCR, TCRdb re-called the PCR reads, giving one row per CDR3 protein. The sample contains about 540,000 distinct CDR3 sequences, 27% of which appear only once. The chain recombines TRBV4-2 with TRBJ2-7, with 14 nucleotides matching TRBD2. This TCR derives from a boy under two years old with Wiskott-Aldrich syndrome, due to receive a stem cell transplant. The sequences come from PBMCs, collected before TCRalphabeta/CD19-depleted stem cell transplant. The CDR3 is CASSQASLTSGRASEQYF. Written as DNA, the CDR3 is TGTGCCAGCAGCCAAGCGTCGCTGACTAGCGGGAGGGCATCCGAGCAGTACTTC.